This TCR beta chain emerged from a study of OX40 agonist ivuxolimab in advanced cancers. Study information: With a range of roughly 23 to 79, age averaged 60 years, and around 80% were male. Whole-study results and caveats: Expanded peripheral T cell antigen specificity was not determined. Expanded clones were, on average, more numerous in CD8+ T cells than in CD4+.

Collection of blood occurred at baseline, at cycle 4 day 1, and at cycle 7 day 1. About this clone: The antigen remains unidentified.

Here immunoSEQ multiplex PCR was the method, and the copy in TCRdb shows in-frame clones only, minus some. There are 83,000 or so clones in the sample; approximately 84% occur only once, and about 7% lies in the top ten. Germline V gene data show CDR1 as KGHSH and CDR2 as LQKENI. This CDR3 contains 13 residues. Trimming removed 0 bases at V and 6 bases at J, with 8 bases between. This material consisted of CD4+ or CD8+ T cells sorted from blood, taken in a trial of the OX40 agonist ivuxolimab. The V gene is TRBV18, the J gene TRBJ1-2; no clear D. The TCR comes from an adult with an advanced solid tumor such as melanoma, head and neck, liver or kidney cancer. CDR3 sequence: CASSPPNIDGYTF. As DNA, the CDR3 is TGTGCCAGCTCACCACCGAACATCGATGGCTACACCTTC.